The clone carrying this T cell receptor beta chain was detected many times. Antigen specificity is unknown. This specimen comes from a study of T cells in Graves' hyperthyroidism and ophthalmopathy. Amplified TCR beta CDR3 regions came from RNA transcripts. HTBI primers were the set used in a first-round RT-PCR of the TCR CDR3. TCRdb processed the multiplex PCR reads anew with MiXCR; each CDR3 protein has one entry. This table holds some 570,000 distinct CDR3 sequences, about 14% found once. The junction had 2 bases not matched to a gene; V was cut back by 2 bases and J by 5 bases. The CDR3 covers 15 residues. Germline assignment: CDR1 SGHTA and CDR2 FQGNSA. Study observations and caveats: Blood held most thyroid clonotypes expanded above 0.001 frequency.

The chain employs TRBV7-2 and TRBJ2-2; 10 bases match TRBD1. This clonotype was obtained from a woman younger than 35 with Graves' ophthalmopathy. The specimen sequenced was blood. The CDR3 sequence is CASSLRQGATGELFF. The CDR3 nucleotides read TGTGCCAGCAGCTTACGACAGGGGGCGACCGGGGAGCTGTTTTTT.